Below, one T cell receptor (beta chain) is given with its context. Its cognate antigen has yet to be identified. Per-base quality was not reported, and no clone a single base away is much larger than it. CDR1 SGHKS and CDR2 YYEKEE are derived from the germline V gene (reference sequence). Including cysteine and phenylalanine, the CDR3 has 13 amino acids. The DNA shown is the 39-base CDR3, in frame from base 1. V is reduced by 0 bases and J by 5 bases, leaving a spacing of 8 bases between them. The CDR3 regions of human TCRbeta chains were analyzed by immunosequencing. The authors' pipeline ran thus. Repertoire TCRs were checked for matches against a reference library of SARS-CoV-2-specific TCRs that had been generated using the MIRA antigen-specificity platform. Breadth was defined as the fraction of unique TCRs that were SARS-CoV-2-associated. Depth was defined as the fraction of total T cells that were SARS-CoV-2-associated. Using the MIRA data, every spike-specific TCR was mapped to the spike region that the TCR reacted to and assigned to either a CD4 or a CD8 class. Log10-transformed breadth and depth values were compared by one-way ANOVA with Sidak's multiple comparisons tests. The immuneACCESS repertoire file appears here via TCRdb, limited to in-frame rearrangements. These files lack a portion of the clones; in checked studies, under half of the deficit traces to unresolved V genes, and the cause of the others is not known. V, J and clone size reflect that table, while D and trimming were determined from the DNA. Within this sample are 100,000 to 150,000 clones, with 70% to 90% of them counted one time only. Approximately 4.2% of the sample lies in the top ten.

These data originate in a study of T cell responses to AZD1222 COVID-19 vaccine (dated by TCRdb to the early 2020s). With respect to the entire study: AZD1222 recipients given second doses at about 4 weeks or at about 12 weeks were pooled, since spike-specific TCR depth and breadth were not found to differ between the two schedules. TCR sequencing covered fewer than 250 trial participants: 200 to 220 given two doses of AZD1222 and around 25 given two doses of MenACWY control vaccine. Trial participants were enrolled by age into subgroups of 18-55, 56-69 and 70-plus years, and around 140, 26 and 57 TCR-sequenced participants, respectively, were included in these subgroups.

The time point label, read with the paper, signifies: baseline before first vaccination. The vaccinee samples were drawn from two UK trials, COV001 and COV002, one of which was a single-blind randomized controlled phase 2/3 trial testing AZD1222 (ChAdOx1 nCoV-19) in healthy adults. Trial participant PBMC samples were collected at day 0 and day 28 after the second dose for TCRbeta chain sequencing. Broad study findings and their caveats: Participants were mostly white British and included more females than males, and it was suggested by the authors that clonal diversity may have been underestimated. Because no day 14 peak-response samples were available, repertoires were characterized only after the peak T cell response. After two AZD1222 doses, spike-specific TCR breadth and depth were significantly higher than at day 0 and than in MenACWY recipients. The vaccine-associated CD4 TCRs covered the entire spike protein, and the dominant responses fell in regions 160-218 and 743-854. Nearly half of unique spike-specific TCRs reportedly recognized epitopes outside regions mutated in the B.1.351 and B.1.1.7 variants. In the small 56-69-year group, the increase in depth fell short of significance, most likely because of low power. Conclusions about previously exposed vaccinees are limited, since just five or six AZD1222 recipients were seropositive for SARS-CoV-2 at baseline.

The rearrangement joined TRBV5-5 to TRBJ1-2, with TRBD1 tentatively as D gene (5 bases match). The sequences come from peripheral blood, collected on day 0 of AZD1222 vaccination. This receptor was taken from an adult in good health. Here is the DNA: TGTGCCAGCAGCTTGGGGGAGGGGTATGGCTACACCTTC. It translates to CASSLGEGYGYTF.